Below, 27 T cell receptor beta chains from the same sample are listed, as sequenced in a study of T cells and Merkel cell carcinoma outcomes. Generated by immunoSEQ multiplex PCR, the TCRdb table keeps only in-frame clones and is missing some. Of several hundred clones in the sample, approximately 90% are singletons; the top ten hold around 6%. Input material: tumor tissue from Merkel cell carcinoma. Receptors were obtained from a human donor with Merkel cell carcinoma.

This sequence joins TRBV28 and TRBJ1-5, with unresolved D. The CDR3 spans 15 residues. Per the germline V gene, CDR1 is MDHEN and CDR2 is SYDVKM. Trimming took off 5 bases at V and 2 bases at J, with 13 bases between the two ends. CDR3 residues: CASSPDFEGNQPQHF. The CDR3 DNA reads TGTGCCAGCAGTCCGGATTTTGAGGGCAATCAGCCCCAGCATTTT.

Written as DNA, the CDR3 is TGTGCCAGCAGCTTCCGGGGCAGCACTGAAGCTTTCTTT. It codes for CASSFRGSTEAFF. The chain links TRBV7-6 to TRBJ1-1; tentatively, D is TRBD1 (5 bases). Trimming took off 3 bases at V and 4 bases at J, with 9 bases between the two ends. CDR1 is SGHVS, CDR2 FNYEAQ, per germline. This CDR3 is built from 13 residues.

The gene calls are TRBV9 and TRBJ1-3, with a tentative D call TRBD1 (6 bases). The CDR3 consists of 15 residues. CDR1 is SGDLS and CDR2 is YYNGEE in the germline V gene. Trimming stripped 4 bases from V and 4 bases from J, with 15 bases between. The CDR3 spells CASSTQGISGNTIYF. CDR3 coding DNA: TGTGCCAGCAGCACACAGGGAATATCGGGAAACACCATATATTTT.

This sequence joins TRBV7-2 and TRBJ1-1; 9 nucleotides agree with TRBD1. The CDR3 consists of 17 residues. With 3 bases clipped from V and 8 bases from J, the junction kept 16 bases outside the gene matches. Germline CDR1 SGHTA, CDR2 FQGNSA. The CDR3 bases are TGTGCCAGCAGCTTTGGCCCTGGGACAGGGTCGAACTTCGAAGCTTTCTTT. Translated: CASSFGPGTGSNFEAFF.

As for this clone: One end of the junction fails to match germline, which may point to a read error. The chain links TRBV6-5 to TRBJ1-1, with D unresolved. Germline CDR1 reads MNHEY; CDR2 reads SVGAGI. The CDR3 consists of 11 residues. In DNA, the CDR3 is TGTGCCAGCGCCTCTCAAACTGAAGCTTTTTTT. It is translated as CASASQTEAFF.

This chain uses TRBV9 with TRBJ2-1, with D possibly matching TRBD1 (6 bases). V was trimmed by 0 bases and J by 7 bases, leaving 11 bases between them. The CDR3 has 14 amino acids. Germline CDR1 reads SGDLS; CDR2 reads YYNGEE. Written as DNA, the CDR3 is TGTGCCAGCAGCGTAGGAGGACAGTCGAATGAGCAGTTCTTC. This translates into CASSVGGQSNEQFF.

The chain links TRBV27 to TRBJ1-2; 8 nucleotides line up with TRBD1. The CDR3 spans 13 residues. Unmatched junction bases numbered 6, after V lost 4 bases and J lost 8 bases. The germline gives CDR1 MNHEY, CDR2 SMNVEV (reference sequence). The CDR3 DNA reads TGTGCCAGCAGTTCCGGACAGGGCCGAGGCTACACCTTC. The encoded protein is CASSSGQGRGYTF.

The rearrangement uses TRBV11-3 and TRBJ2-3, with TRBD2 as a possible D gene (5 bases). The CDR3 contains 14 residues. V lost 3 bases and J lost 4, with 11 bases in between. The V gene's germline CDR1 is SGHNT and CDR2 YENEEA. The CDR3 loop reads CASSLGSVADTQYF. Here the CDR3 DNA reads TGTGCCAGCAGCTTGGGGAGCGTGGCAGATACGCAGTATTTT.

The V gene is TRBV6-6, the J gene TRBJ1-2; no firm D call. CDR1 and CDR2 from the germline V gene are MNHNY and SVGAGI (reference sequence). CDR3 length: 13 residues. Trimming shortened V by 2 bases and J by 3 bases, and 7 bases separated the two germline ends. CDR3 DNA sequence: TGTGCCAGCAGTTACGGAGGGTACTATGGCTACACCTTC. This sequence encodes CASSYGGYYGYTF.

The chain links TRBV10-1 to TRBJ2-1, with 10 bases identical to TRBD2. The CDR3 covers 13 residues. The junction had 8 bases not matched to a gene; V was cut back by 5 bases and J by 13 bases. Germline V gene sequence: CDR1 WNHNN, CDR2 SYGVQD (reference sequence). CDR3 DNA sequence: TGCGCCAGCAGTTTAGCGGGGGGCACCGATCAGTTCTTC. Translating it yields CASSLAGGTDQFF.

This chain connects TRBV25-1 to TRBJ1-2; possibly TRBD1 for D (5 bases). V shed 4 bases and J shed 4 bases, with 10 bases lying between them. CDR3 length: 13 amino acids. Germline lookup yields CDR1 MGHDK and CDR2 SYGVNS. The CDR3, as DNA: TGTGCCAGCAGTGCGGGGGGGGGCTATGGCTACACCTTC. Amino acids: CASSAGGGYGYTF.

The V call is TRBV29-1, the J call TRBJ2-3; TRBD2 agrees at 13 bases. Looked up from germline, CDR1 is SQVTM and CDR2 is ANQGSEA. CDR3 length: 17 amino acids. CDR3 loop: CNVRTSGSDWSTDTQYF. The CDR3 DNA is TGCAACGTCCGGACTAGCGGGAGCGACTGGAGCACAGATACGCAGTATTTT.

V and J are TRBV5-1 and TRBJ2-3; TRBD1 aligns across 9 bases. The CDR3 has 15 residues. V lost 4 bases, J lost 4 bases, and 7 bases stayed unmatched. Germline-derived CDR1 and CDR2 are SGHRS and YFSETQ. This CDR3 reads CASSAGTGIPDTQYF. The CDR3, as DNA: TGCGCCAGCAGCGCCGGGACAGGGATTCCAGATACGCAGTATTTT.

Regarding this clone: One junction end disagrees with the germline gene, perhaps due to a read error. The gene calls are TRBV5-8 and TRBJ2-3; TRBD1 matches 7 bases. The germline V gene encodes CDR1 SGHTS and CDR2 YDEGEE. The CDR3 sequence is 14 residues long. The CDR3 loop is CASTLTGYTDTQYF. The CDR3 DNA sequence: TGTGCCAGCACCTTGACAGGGTACACAGATACGCAGTATTTT.

The chain recombines TRBV9 with TRBJ1-2; D gene unclear. The CDR3 consists of 10 residues. V lost 3 bases to trimming and J lost 12 bases, with 9 bases between them. Germline CDR1 is SGDLS and CDR2 is YYNGEE. CDR3 sequence reads: CASSAPKDTF. The CDR3 coding sequence is TGTGCCAGCAGCGCCCCCAAAGACACCTTC.

The chain carries TRBV4-1 and TRBJ2-3; TRBD2 might be the D (6 bases). Trimming removed 3 bases from V and 4 bases from J, with 20 bases in between. CDR3 length: 17 residues. The germline V gene has CDR1 MGHRA and CDR2 YSYEKL. CDR3 DNA sequence: TGCGCCAGCAGCCAGTGGAGGGGAAAGGGTTTAGCAGATACGCAGTATTTT. This translates into CASSQWRGKGLADTQYF.

This sequence joins TRBV2 and TRBJ1-5; D is perhaps TRBD1 (5 bases). This CDR3 region has 14 residues. Germline loops: CDR1 SNHLY, CDR2 FYNNEI. Trimming removed 4 bases at V and 7 bases at J, with 14 bases between. The CDR3 nucleotides read TGTGCCAGCAGTGCTGGGGACGCTTCGCAGCCCCAGCATTTT. This codes for CASSAGDASQPQHF. Supplemented by reference TRBV2 and TRBJ1-5, the full variable domain reads EPEVTQTPSHQVTQMGQEVILRCVPISNHLYFYWYRQILGQKVEFLVSFYNNEISEKSEIFDDQFSVERPDGSNFTLKIRSTKLEDSAMYFCASSAGDASQPQHFGDGTRLSIL.

About this clone: Other DNA sequences within the sample encode an identical CDR3. The V and J genes are TRBV28 and TRBJ2-5, with a weak D call TRBD2 (6 bases). CDR3 length: 14 amino acids. The V gene's germline CDR1 is MDHEN and CDR2 SYDVKM. V lost 5 bases and J lost 7, with 17 bases in between. CDR3 in DNA: TGTGCCAGCAGTCCACAGAGACTGGGAGGGACCCAGTACTTC. This codes for CASSPQRLGGTQYF.

The chain joins TRBV14 to TRBJ1-2, with D uncertain. CDR3 length: 16 amino acids. Trimming removed 3 bases at V and 0 bases at J, with 14 bases between. CDR1 and CDR2 from the germline V gene are SGHDN and FVKESK. The CDR3 sequence: CASSHSINIPNYGYTF. DNA of the CDR3: TGTGCCAGCAGCCATTCGATCAATATCCCTAACTATGGCTACACCTTC.

The chain joins TRBV7-8 to TRBJ1-1, with a weak D call TRBD1 (5 bases). V was trimmed by 6 bases and J by 4 bases, leaving 12 bases between them. The V gene's germline CDR1 is SGHVS and CDR2 FQNEAQ. The CDR3 sequence is 13 residues long. CDR3 region: CASSPQGGTEAFF. In DNA form, the CDR3 reads TGTGCCAGCAGTCCTCAGGGAGGCACTGAAGCTTTCTTT.

The chain has TRBV28 and TRBJ2-1; 12 bases fit TRBD2. This CDR3 is 13 amino acids long. V lost 3 bases to trimming and J lost 16 bases; unmatched junction nucleotides: 7. CDR1 is MDHEN and CDR2 is SYDVKM in the germline V gene. In nucleotides, the CDR3 is TGTGCCAGCAGTTTTCCCCTAGCGGGAGGGCTATTCTTC. Protein product: CASSFPLAGGLFF.

About this clone: The junction and the germline gene differ at one end; a read error may be behind it. V is TRBV5-1 and J is TRBJ1-1, with D maybe TRBD1 (5 bases). Germline CDR1 is SGHRS and CDR2 is YFSETQ. This CDR3 comprises 14 residues. CDR3: CASSFIGGDTKAFF. DNA for the CDR3: TGCGCCAGCAGCTTTATTGGGGGTGACACTAAAGCTTTCTTT. The full variable domain, in which reference TRBV5-1 and TRBJ1-1 provide the parts outside the CDR3, is KAGVTQTPRYLIKTRGQQVTLSCSPISGHRSVSWYQQTPGQGLQFLFEYFSETQRNKGNFPGRFSGRQFSNSRSEMNVSTLELGDSALYLCASSFIGGDTKAFFGQGTRLTVV.

The chain carries TRBV5-6 and TRBJ1-2; maybe TRBD1 (5 bases). Trimming shortened V by 2 bases and J by 6 bases, and 8 bases separated the two germline ends. The CDR3 is 12 residues long. CDR1 and CDR2 from the germline V gene are SGHDT and YYEEEE. The chain's CDR3 is CASSLVQDGYTF. Here the CDR3 DNA reads TGTGCCAGCAGCTTAGTACAGGATGGCTACACCTTC.

This CDR3 is CASSQSDRGETQYF. In nucleotides, the CDR3 is TGCGCCAGCAGCCAATCGGACAGGGGAGAGACCCAGTACTTC. V and J are TRBV4-3 and TRBJ2-5, with 9 bases lining up with TRBD1. The ends lost 2 bases at V and 4 bases at J; junction bases unmatched: 2. This CDR3 contains 14 residues. The germline gives CDR1 LGHNA, CDR2 YSLEER.

This clone was seen once. The chain uses TRBV11-2 and TRBJ2-7, with D tentatively TRBD2 (6 bases). Trimming pared 3 bases from V and 3 bases from J, leaving 15 bases between. The CDR3 spans 15 residues. Germline-derived CDR1 and CDR2 are SGHAT and FQNNGV. This CDR3 reads CASSLEGLINYEQYF. CDR3 nucleotides: TGTGCCAGCAGCTTGGAGGGACTGATAAACTACGAGCAGTACTTC.

The table lists this clone with a count of one. Compared with germline, one end of the junction differs, possibly owing to a read error. This chain uses TRBV5-1 with TRBJ2-7; D not certain. The CDR3 contains 12 residues. CDR1 is SGHRS, CDR2 YFSETQ, per germline. The DNA of the CDR3 is TGCGCTAGCAGCTTGGATCTCCACGAGCAGTACTTC. The encoded protein is CASSLDLHEQYF.

This clone was seen once. Mismatch with germline at one junction end may stem from a read error. The sample carries other DNA sequences with the same CDR3. CDR3 loop: CASSSGAGGTDTQYF. The CDR3 DNA reads as TGTGCCAGCAGTTCGGGGGCAGGGGGCACAGATACGCAGTACTTT. The chain links TRBV6-4 to TRBJ2-3; TRBD1 matches at 8 bases. This CDR3 contains 15 residues. Germline loops: CDR1 MRHNA, CDR2 SNTAGT.